The TCR beta chain under discussion was sequenced for a study of T-cell memory formation after mild COVID-19. This CDR3 is 15 amino acids long. Trimming shortened V by 2 bases and J by 2 bases, and 12 bases separated the two germline ends. Per germline, CDR1 MGHDK and CDR2 SYGVNS. TCRdb ran MiXCR on the 5' RACE reads and lists one entry per CDR3 protein. The data contain roughly 480,000 distinct CDR3 sequences, roughly 25% of them singletons. J is TRBJ2-5 and V is TRBV25-1; the D is unclear. The source of this sequence is an adult woman who had mild COVID-19 (a few samples of this study predate the infection). Cell type and time point are not known. The sample consisted of PBMCs or a T cell subset sorted from them (not recorded which). The CDR3 coding sequence is TGTGCCAGCAGTGAAGCGTGGAAACAGCAAGAGACCCAGTACTTC. It is translated as CASSEAWKQQETQYF.